These T cell receptor beta chains were read from a single sample in a study of blood T cell repertoires in COVID-19. Sequencing used immunoSEQ multiplex PCR; TCRdb keeps in-frame clones, though not all of them. This table holds about 350,000 clones, 85% to 90% found once. Sample: PBMCs or T cells enriched from blood (not recorded which). These receptors were obtained from a woman aged 25 to 45 who had been exposed to COVID-19. CDR3s leave out the opening cysteine and the closing phenylalanine or tryptophan. Fields, in order: D gene, CDR3 length, V gene, J gene, clone size, CDR3 protein. D genes are given only for firm matches. Clone sizes are given selectively: once, few, many, or a class where the clone is expanded.

d_call: NA; cdr3_length: 12; v_call: TRBV11-3; j_call: TRBJ2-1; clone_size: NA; cdr3_aa: ASSLRTSHNEQF
d_call: TRBD2; cdr3_length: 13; v_call: TRBV6-5; j_call: TRBJ2-1; clone_size: NA; cdr3_aa: ASTASGTSYNEQF
d_call: NA; cdr3_length: 13; v_call: TRBV9; j_call: TRBJ2-7; clone_size: NA; cdr3_aa: ASSVGGRGLDEQY
d_call: TRBD1; cdr3_length: 14; v_call: TRBV27; j_call: TRBJ1-2; clone_size: NA; cdr3_aa: ASSAETRTGGNGYT
d_call: NA; cdr3_length: 11; v_call: TRBV11-2; j_call: TRBJ2-5; clone_size: once; cdr3_aa: ASSFGLRETQY
d_call: NA; cdr3_length: 10; v_call: TRBV28; j_call: TRBJ1-4; clone_size: few; cdr3_aa: ASSGSGRKLF
d_call: NA; cdr3_length: 12; v_call: TRBV5-1; j_call: TRBJ2-1; clone_size: NA; cdr3_aa: ASSLGPTGNEQF
d_call: NA; cdr3_length: 11; v_call: TRBV5-1; j_call: TRBJ1-6; clone_size: NA; cdr3_aa: ASRMADNSPLH
d_call: TRBD1; cdr3_length: 17; v_call: TRBV6-1; j_call: TRBJ1-4; clone_size: NA; cdr3_aa: ASSESSGTGHPTNEKLF
d_call: NA; cdr3_length: 11; v_call: TRBV28; j_call: TRBJ2-7; clone_size: NA; cdr3_aa: ASRWARGREQY
d_call: TRBD2; cdr3_length: 13; v_call: TRBV6-5; j_call: TRBJ2-2; clone_size: NA; cdr3_aa: ASSRLAGVPGELF
d_call: TRBD2; cdr3_length: 14; v_call: TRBV2; j_call: TRBJ2-1; clone_size: NA; cdr3_aa: ASSEGASGTRDEQF
d_call: NA; cdr3_length: 11; v_call: TRBV30; j_call: TRBJ2-7; clone_size: NA; cdr3_aa: AWSNPGEYEQY
d_call: NA; cdr3_length: 12; v_call: TRBV19; j_call: TRBJ2-3; clone_size: once; cdr3_aa: ASSSTGNTDTQY
d_call: TRBD2; cdr3_length: 17; v_call: TRBV5-1; j_call: TRBJ2-5; clone_size: NA; cdr3_aa: ASSSPGLAGESGQETQY
d_call: TRBD1; cdr3_length: 15; v_call: TRBV18; j_call: TRBJ2-5; clone_size: NA; cdr3_aa: ASSPRGQTGGWKTQY
d_call: NA; cdr3_length: 12; v_call: TRBV3-1/TRBV3-2; j_call: TRBJ1-5; clone_size: NA; cdr3_aa: ASSRQGLGQPQH
d_call: NA; cdr3_length: 15; v_call: TRBV5-8; j_call: TRBJ1-5; clone_size: NA; cdr3_aa: ASSSLEGTGRNQPQH
d_call: TRBD2; cdr3_length: 13; v_call: TRBV9; j_call: TRBJ2-7; clone_size: NA; cdr3_aa: ASSGGTSGTYEQY
d_call: NA; cdr3_length: 13; v_call: TRBV7-3; j_call: TRBJ2-1; clone_size: NA; cdr3_aa: ASSQDTYSYNEQF
d_call: NA; cdr3_length: 10; v_call: TRBV3-1/TRBV3-2; j_call: TRBJ1-1; clone_size: NA; cdr3_aa: ASSLRDIGAF
d_call: NA; cdr3_length: 10; v_call: TRBV27; j_call: TRBJ2-7; clone_size: once; cdr3_aa: ASSSLGQEQY
d_call: NA; cdr3_length: 13; v_call: TRBV15; j_call: TRBJ2-2; clone_size: NA; cdr3_aa: ATRERDNPRGELF
d_call: TRBD1; cdr3_length: 16; v_call: TRBV18; j_call: TRBJ1-5; clone_size: NA; cdr3_aa: ASSPIWTGNYGNQPQH
d_call: TRBD1; cdr3_length: 13; v_call: TRBV2; j_call: TRBJ2-5; clone_size: NA; cdr3_aa: ASRKDRGSQETQY
d_call: NA; cdr3_length: 11; v_call: TRBV29-1; j_call: TRBJ2-2; clone_size: NA; cdr3_aa: SVVLTVGGELF
d_call: NA; cdr3_length: 13; v_call: TRBV28; j_call: TRBJ2-7; clone_size: NA; cdr3_aa: ASSSPPGATYEQY
d_call: TRBD2; cdr3_length: 13; v_call: TRBV28; j_call: TRBJ2-1; clone_size: few; cdr3_aa: ASCQELAGYNEQF
d_call: TRBD2; cdr3_length: 12; v_call: TRBV19; j_call: TRBJ2-1; clone_size: NA; cdr3_aa: ASSIGTNDNEQF
d_call: NA; cdr3_length: 13; v_call: TRBV6-5; j_call: TRBJ2-7; clone_size: NA; cdr3_aa: ASGETGHYSYEQY
d_call: TRBD1; cdr3_length: 12; v_call: TRBV11-2; j_call: TRBJ2-7; clone_size: NA; cdr3_aa: ASSLTGTGYEQY
d_call: NA; cdr3_length: 11; v_call: TRBV7-3; j_call: TRBJ2-3; clone_size: once; cdr3_aa: ASSPQGSDTQY
d_call: NA; cdr3_length: 15; v_call: TRBV19; j_call: TRBJ1-6; clone_size: NA; cdr3_aa: ASSIAPRSSYNSPLH
d_call: TRBD1; cdr3_length: 11; v_call: TRBV29-1; j_call: TRBJ1-4; clone_size: NA; cdr3_aa: SVAGTGSEKLF
d_call: TRBD2; cdr3_length: 18; v_call: TRBV24-1; j_call: TRBJ2-1; clone_size: NA; cdr3_aa: ATSDQGRGLAGGPTNEQF
d_call: NA; cdr3_length: 11; v_call: TRBV11-3; j_call: TRBJ2-1; clone_size: NA; cdr3_aa: ASSLTQGSKQF
d_call: TRBD2; cdr3_length: 15; v_call: TRBV7-2; j_call: TRBJ2-1; clone_size: NA; cdr3_aa: ASSLTFGLAGGPWQF
d_call: NA; cdr3_length: 13; v_call: TRBV11-3; j_call: TRBJ1-5; clone_size: NA; cdr3_aa: ASSPRSPSNQPQH
d_call: NA; cdr3_length: 13; v_call: TRBV5-1; j_call: TRBJ2-1; clone_size: NA; cdr3_aa: ASSSGLPNSNEQF
d_call: NA; cdr3_length: 13; v_call: TRBV9; j_call: TRBJ2-7; clone_size: NA; cdr3_aa: ASSVEGREFYEQY
d_call: NA; cdr3_length: 12; v_call: TRBV14; j_call: TRBJ1-1; clone_size: NA; cdr3_aa: ASSPAGRGTEAF
d_call: TRBD1; cdr3_length: 12; v_call: TRBV10-2; j_call: TRBJ1-6; clone_size: NA; cdr3_aa: ASATGTEGSPLH
d_call: NA; cdr3_length: 14; v_call: TRBV6-2/TRBV6-3; j_call: TRBJ2-6; clone_size: NA; cdr3_aa: ASSTRGHSGANVLT
d_call: NA; cdr3_length: 12; v_call: TRBV27; j_call: TRBJ1-1; clone_size: NA; cdr3_aa: ASSFGQVDGEAF
d_call: TRBD1; cdr3_length: 12; v_call: TRBV7-2; j_call: TRBJ2-1; clone_size: NA; cdr3_aa: ASNPLGTGNEQF
d_call: NA; cdr3_length: 14; v_call: TRBV19; j_call: TRBJ1-4; clone_size: NA; cdr3_aa: ASSAPGGRTNEKLF